This TCR beta chain was sequenced in a study of T cell responses to AZD1222 COVID-19 vaccine (dated by TCRdb to the early 2020s). Broadly, across the study: AZD1222 recipients with second doses at about 4 weeks or about 12 weeks were pooled, because spike-specific TCR depth and breadth did not differ between schedules. A total of approximately 250 trial participants underwent TCR sequencing, of whom nearly 210 had received two doses of AZD1222 and approximately 26 had received two doses of the MenACWY control vaccine. Trial participants were enrolled by age into 18-55, 56-69 and 70-plus year subgroups, with about 150, 27 and 61 TCR-sequenced participants respectively. Study-wide findings and limitations: Participants were mostly white British and included more females than males, and it was suggested by the authors that clonal diversity may have been underestimated. In the small 56-69-year group, the increase in depth fell short of significance, most likely because of low power. Reportedly, almost half of the unique spike-specific TCRs recognized epitopes lying outside the regions that are mutated in the B.1.351 and B.1.1.7 variants. CD4 TCRs associated with the vaccine covered the entire spike protein, and the dominant responses were in regions 160-218 and 743-854. Conclusions about previously exposed vaccinees are limited because only six or seven AZD1222 recipients were SARS-CoV-2 seropositive at baseline. No day 14 peak-response samples were available, so repertoires were characterized only after the peak T cell response. After two AZD1222 doses, both the breadth and the depth of spike-specific TCRs were significantly higher than at day 0 and than in MenACWY recipients.

CDR3 length: 19 amino acids, cysteine to phenylalanine. The DNA shown is the 57-base CDR3, in frame from base 1. Sample time point, as interpreted from the label and publication: baseline before first vaccination. Samples from vaccinated people were obtained from the UK trials COV001 and COV002, which included a single-blind randomized controlled phase 2/3 trial of AZD1222 (ChAdOx1 nCoV-19) in healthy adults. For TCRbeta chain sequencing, PBMC samples were collected from trial participants at day 0 and at day 28 after the second dose. The CDR3 regions of human TCRbeta chains were analyzed by immunosequencing. The original pipeline was this. Repertoire TCRs were matched against a reference library of SARS-CoV-2-specific TCRs generated with the MIRA antigen-specificity platform. Breadth was defined as the fraction of unique TCRs that were SARS-CoV-2-associated, and depth was defined as the fraction of total T cells that were SARS-CoV-2-associated. Using the MIRA data, each spike-specific TCR was mapped to the spike region that the TCR reacts to and placed in a CD4 or CD8 class. Log10-transformed breadth and depth values were compared by one-way ANOVA with Sidak's multiple comparisons tests. This is the immuneACCESS table as TCRdb keeps it, with only in-frame sequences that have V and J called. A part of the clones is gone; compared with another copy, unresolved V genes explain less than half, and the rest is unexplained. V and J calls and clone size are given by that table; D and trimming were obtained from the DNA. For this sample the table gives 140,000 to 150,000 clones, of which approximately 90% were detected only once. More than 3% of the sample is taken by the ten largest.

With respect to this clone: No cognate antigen has been identified for it. Nothing much larger sits one base from this clone, and base qualities are not available.

The sequence joins TRBV21-1 to TRBJ1-1; TRBD1 was called by the table and not checked on the DNA. TRBV21-1 is a listed pseudogene. The material sequenced was peripheral blood, taken on day 0 of AZD1222 vaccination. The sequence was collected from an adult in good health. This receptor carries the CDR3 CASSKFRQGVIYGNTEAFF. The nucleotide sequence is TGTGCCAGCAGCAAATTTAGACAGGGGGTAATCTACGGGAACACTGAAGCTTTCTTT.